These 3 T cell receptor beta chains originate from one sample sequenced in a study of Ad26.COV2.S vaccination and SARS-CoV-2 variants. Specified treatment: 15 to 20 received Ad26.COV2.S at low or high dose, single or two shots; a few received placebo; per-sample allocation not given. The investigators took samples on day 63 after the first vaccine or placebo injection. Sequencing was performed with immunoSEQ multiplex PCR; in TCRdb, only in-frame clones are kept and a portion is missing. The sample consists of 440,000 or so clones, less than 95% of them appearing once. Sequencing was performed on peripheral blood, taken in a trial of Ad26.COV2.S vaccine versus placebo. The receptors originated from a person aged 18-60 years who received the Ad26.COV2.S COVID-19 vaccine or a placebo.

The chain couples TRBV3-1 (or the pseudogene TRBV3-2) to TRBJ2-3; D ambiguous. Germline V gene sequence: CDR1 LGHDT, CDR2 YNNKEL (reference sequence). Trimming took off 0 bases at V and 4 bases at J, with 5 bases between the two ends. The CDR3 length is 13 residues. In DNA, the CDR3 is TGTGCCAGCAGCCAAGATGGGTCAGATACGCAGTATTTT. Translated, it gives CASSQDGSDTQYF.

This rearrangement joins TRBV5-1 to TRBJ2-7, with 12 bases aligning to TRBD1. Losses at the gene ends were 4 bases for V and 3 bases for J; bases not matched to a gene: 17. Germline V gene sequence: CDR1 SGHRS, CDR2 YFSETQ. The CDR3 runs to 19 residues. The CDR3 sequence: CASSDSRDRGLRIIYEQYF. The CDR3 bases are TGCGCCAGCAGCGACTCCCGGGACAGGGGGCTGAGGATAATCTACGAGCAGTACTTC.

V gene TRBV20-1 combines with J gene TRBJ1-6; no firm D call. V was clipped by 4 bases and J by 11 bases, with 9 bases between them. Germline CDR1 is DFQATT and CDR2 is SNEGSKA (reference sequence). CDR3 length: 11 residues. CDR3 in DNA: TGCAGTGCTACCGGGCAAACACCCCTCCACTTT. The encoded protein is CSATGQTPLHF.